This TCR beta chain was captured by sequencing in a study of shared clonotypes between healthy human individuals. As defined, naive CD8 cells were CD45RO-negative and positively selected for CCR7, with terminally differentiated effector memory CD45RA+ cells excluded. The study, taken as a whole, reports: Large sequencing depth failed to make sorted-subset sequencing complete, rarefaction showed. Around 5% was the fraction of naive CD4 clonotypes found shared across a handful of donors. The sampled material consisted only of blood, and tissue repertoires are likely to differ.

The CDR3 runs to 13 residues. Germline CDR1 GTSNPN, CDR2 SVGIG (reference sequence). V lost 4 bases and J 1 base, leaving 10 bases between the germline ends. Turning to this clone: No antigen is known for it.

Measured with immunoSEQ multiplex PCR; TCRdb has only the in-frame clones, and not every one. The sample lists some 2 million clones; approximately 95% were seen once. The sample consisted of naive CD8+ T cells sorted from blood. The chain combines TRBV30 with TRBJ1-1; D is unclear. The TCR sequence derives from a man aged 18 to 30 in good health. This CDR3 reads CAWNFGGNTEAFF. The DNA of the CDR3 is TGTGCCTGGAATTTTGGAGGGAACACTGAAGCTTTCTTT.